These T cell receptor beta chains were read from a single sample in a study of cytomegalovirus exposure and HLA in healthy donors. Data came from immunoSEQ multiplex PCR; TCRdb stores just in-frame clones and leaves some out. The data contain about 93,000 clones, about 66% of them singletons. Sequenced input: PBMCs. Receptor source: a boy under 18 in good health and CMV-seropositive. Both conserved end residues are part of each CDR3. A D gene is named only where the DNA matches it firmly. Not every row has a clone size; where given, it reads once, few, many or a size class.

few	TRBD1	TRBV27	TRBJ1-5	TGTGCCAGCAGACCACAGGGGGCTTTTGATAATCAGCCCCAGCATTTT	CASRPQGAFDNQPQHF
once	TRBD2	TRBV5-1	TRBJ2-1	TGCGCCAGCAGTCCAGCGGGAGCACACTCCTACAATGAGCAGTTCTTC	CASSPAGAHSYNEQFF
-	TRBD1	TRBV27	TRBJ2-1	TGTGCCAGCAGTAAAACGGACAGGGTGGTTCGGATTGAGCAGTTCTTC	CASSKTDRVVRIEQFF
few	TRBD1	TRBV4-3	TRBJ1-1	TGCGCCAGCAGCCAAGATCGAGTACAGGGGGGATCGGGAGCTTTCTTT	CASSQDRVQGGSGAFF
-	-	TRBV4-3	TRBJ1-2	TGCGCCAGCAGCCCCGATCGCGGCAGGGGTTGGGGCTACACCTTC	CASSPDRGRGWGYTF
-	-	TRBV7-2	TRBJ1-4	TGTGCCAGCAGCTTAGTTCAGGGTTTAGGTGAAAAACTGTTTTTT	CASSLVQGLGEKLFF
-	-	TRBV7-2	TRBJ2-1	TGTGCCAGCAGTCCTGATCACAGCTCCTACAATGAGCAGTTCTTC	CASSPDHSSYNEQFF
-	-	TRBV30	TRBJ2-7	TGTGCCTGGAGTCCCAAATACGAGCAGTACTTC	CAWSPKYEQYF
-	-	TRBV30	TRBJ2-7	TGTGCCTGGAGTCCCTCCTGGGCTGACGAGCAGTACTTC	CAWSPSWADEQYF
-	-	TRBV27	TRBJ2-2	TGTGCCAGCACCCTTGGGCGGAACACCGGGGAGCTGTTTTTT	CASTLGRNTGELFF
few	-	TRBV5-1	TRBJ2-3	TGCGCCAGCAGCTCGGGACTTCCCACAGATACGCAGTATTTT	CASSSGLPTDTQYF
-	TRBD2	TRBV30	TRBJ2-1	TGTGCCTGGAGCGGACTAGCGGGGAACAATGAGCAGTTCTTC	CAWSGLAGNNEQFF
-	-	TRBV6-5	TRBJ2-5	TGTGCCAGCAGTTACTCGGCAGGGCAAGAGACCCAGTACTTC	CASSYSAGQETQYF
-	-	TRBV7-3	TRBJ1-1	TGTGCCAGCAGCTTGGACAGTGCCTCGAACACTGAAGCTTTCTTT	CASSLDSASNTEAFF
few	TRBD1	TRBV30	TRBJ1-1	TGTGCCTGGAGTGTAGGCCAGGGGGCGGAAGCTTTCTTT	CAWSVGQGAEAFF
once	-	TRBV5-1	TRBJ1-5	TGCGCCAGCAGCTTGGGAGGGTATAGCAATCAGCCCCAGCATTTT	CASSLGGYSNQPQHF
-	-	TRBV2	TRBJ2-7	TGTGCCAGCAGTTTAGACAGGACCTACGAGCAGTACTTC	CASSLDRTYEQYF
-	-	TRBV21-1	TRBJ2-3	TGTGCCAGCAGCAAATTAGGCACAGATACGCAGTATTTT	CASSKLGTDTQYF
-	TRBD1	TRBV2	TRBJ2-1	TGTGCCAGCCGGGACAGGGGCGGGGTAGGGGTCATTGAGCAGTTCTTC	CASRDRGGVGVIEQFF
-	TRBD1	TRBV5-1	TRBJ2-1	TGCGCCAGCAGCTTGGGACAGGGGCCTTACAATGAGCAGTTCTTC	CASSLGQGPYNEQFF
few	-	TRBV6-5	TRBJ1-2	TGTGCCAGCAGCCGTCGGACTTATTCGGGTGGCTACACCTTC	CASSRRTYSGGYTF
-	-	TRBV12-5	TRBJ2-3	TGTGCTAGTGGTTTGGTGCAGGGGTCAGCAGATACGCAGTATTTT	CASGLVQGSADTQYF
-	TRBD1	TRBV30	TRBJ2-7	TGTGCCTGGAGCGCCTTTGACAGGGAAAAAGTAGACGAGCAGTACTTC	CAWSAFDREKVDEQYF
few	TRBD1	TRBV29-1	TRBJ2-7	TGCAGCGTTGTAAGAGACAGGGGACACCACGAGCAGTACTTC	CSVVRDRGHHEQYF
-	-	TRBV20-1	TRBJ1-1	TGCAGTGCTCTACAGGGAAGTGAAGCTTTCTTT	CSALQGSEAFF
few	-	TRBV9	TRBJ1-2	TGTGCCAGCAGCGTCGGGGAGACGGCTAACTATGGCTACACCTTC	CASSVGETANYGYTF
-	TRBD1	TRBV29-1	TRBJ2-7	TGCAGCGTTGAAACAGGGGGCGTCTACGAGCAGTACTTC	CSVETGGVYEQYF
-	-	TRBV2	TRBJ2-4	TGTGCCAGCAGTGAAGCGGGGGCGAGCGAGTGGGCCAAAAACATTCAGTACTTC	CASSEAGASEWAKNIQYF
-	-	TRBV7-9	TRBJ2-6	TGTGCCAGCAGCTTCCTAGCCCCTGGGGCCAACGTCCTGACTTTC	CASSFLAPGANVLTF
-	-	TRBV5-6	TRBJ1-6	TGTGCCAGCAGCTTGGGACTTCCGGATAATTCACCCCTCCACTTT	CASSLGLPDNSPLHF
-	TRBD1	TRBV5-4	TRBJ1-2	TGTGCCAGCAGCTTACAGGGGGGATCGCCCCTTAACTATGGCTACACCTTC	CASSLQGGSPLNYGYTF
-	-	TRBV27	TRBJ2-5	TGTGCCAGCAGTCTCACGCGGGTGGCAGAGACCCAGTACTTC	CASSLTRVAETQYF
few	-	TRBV10-3	TRBJ2-7	TGTGCCATCAGTGAGTCTAGCTACGAGCAGTACTTC	CAISESSYEQYF
-	-	TRBV7-6	TRBJ1-6	TGTGCCAGCAGCTTAGACGGGGGTTCTTCACCCCTCCACTTT	CASSLDGGSSPLHF
-	TRBD1	TRBV5-1	TRBJ1-1	TGCGCCAGCAGCTTGGGGCAGGGGGCACCCATGAACACTGAAGCTTTCTTT	CASSLGQGAPMNTEAFF
few	-	TRBV5-5	TRBJ2-7	TGTGCCAGCAGGCCCGCAGGTTCCTACGAGCAGTACTTC	CASRPAGSYEQYF
few	-	TRBV6-6	TRBJ1-5	TGTGCCAGCAGACCACAGGGCGCCCAGCCCCAGCATTTT	CASRPQGAQPQHF
-	-	TRBV27	TRBJ1-2	TGTGCCAGCAGTCTCGGGGCAGGGGATGGCTACACCTTC	CASSLGAGDGYTF
-	-	TRBV6-1	TRBJ2-5	TGTGCCAGCATCCAGCTGGGGCTCCAAGAGACCCAGTACTTC	CASIQLGLQETQYF
-	TRBD2	TRBV11-2	TRBJ2-7	TGTGCCAGCAGCTCGCTAGTAGCGGGACTCTACGAGCAGTACTTC	CASSSLVAGLYEQYF
-	TRBD2	TRBV6-4	TRBJ2-3	TGTGCCAGCAGTGACCTAGCGGGAGGAGATACGCAGTATTTT	CASSDLAGGDTQYF
few	-	TRBV7-9	TRBJ1-1	TGTGCCTCGAATGCGGGGACCCGCACTGAAGCTTTCTTT	CASNAGTRTEAFF
few	-	TRBV19	TRBJ1-3	TGTGCCAGTAGTCCTACTCACCTGACACCTATCTCTGGAAACACCATATATTTT	CASSPTHLTPISGNTIYF